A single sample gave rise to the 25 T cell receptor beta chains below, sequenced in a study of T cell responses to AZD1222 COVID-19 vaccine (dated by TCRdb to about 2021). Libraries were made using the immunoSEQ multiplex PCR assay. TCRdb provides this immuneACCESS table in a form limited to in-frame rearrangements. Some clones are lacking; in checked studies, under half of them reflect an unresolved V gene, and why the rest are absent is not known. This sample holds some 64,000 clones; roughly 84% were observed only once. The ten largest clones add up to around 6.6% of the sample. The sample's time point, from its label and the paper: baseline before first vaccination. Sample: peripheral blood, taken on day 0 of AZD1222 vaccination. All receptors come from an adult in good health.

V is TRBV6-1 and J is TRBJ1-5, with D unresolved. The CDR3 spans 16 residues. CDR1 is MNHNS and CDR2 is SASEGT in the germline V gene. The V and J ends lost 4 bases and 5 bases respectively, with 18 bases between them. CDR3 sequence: CASSGVWGSYDQPQHF. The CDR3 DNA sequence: TGTGCCAGCAGTGGGGTATGGGGAAGTTATGATCAGCCCCAGCATTTT.

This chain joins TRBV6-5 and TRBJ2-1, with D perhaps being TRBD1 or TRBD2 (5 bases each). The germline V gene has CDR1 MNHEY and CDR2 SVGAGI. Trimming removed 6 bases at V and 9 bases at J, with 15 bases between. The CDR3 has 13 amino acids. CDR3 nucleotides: TGTGCCAGCAGAGCCGGGACCGCCAGTGAGCAGTTCTTC. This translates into CASRAGTASEQFF.

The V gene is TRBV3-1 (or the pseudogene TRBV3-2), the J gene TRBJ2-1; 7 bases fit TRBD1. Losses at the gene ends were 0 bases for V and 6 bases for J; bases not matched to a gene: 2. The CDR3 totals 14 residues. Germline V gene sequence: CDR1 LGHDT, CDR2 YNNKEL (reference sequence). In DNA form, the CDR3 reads TGTGCCAGCAGCCAAGAGACAGGGATCAATGAGCAGTTCTTC. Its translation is CASSQETGINEQFF.

The CDR3 sequence: CASSLDGGRYNEQFF. The CDR3 DNA reads as TGCGCCAGCAGCTTGGACGGGGGCCGCTACAATGAGCAGTTCTTC. The genes are TRBV5-1 and TRBJ2-1; TRBD1 or TRBD2 may be the D gene (6 bases each). The CDR3 has 15 residues. Trimming cost V 0 bases and J 3 bases, with 10 bases left between them. Germline lookup yields CDR1 SGHRS and CDR2 YFSETQ. Complete variable domain (other parts from reference TRBV5-1 and TRBJ2-1): KAGVTQTPRYLIKTRGQQVTLSCSPISGHRSVSWYQQTPGQGLQFLFEYFSETQRNKGNFPGRFSGRQFSNSRSEMNVSTLELGDSALYLCASSLDGGRYNEQFFGPGTRLTVL.

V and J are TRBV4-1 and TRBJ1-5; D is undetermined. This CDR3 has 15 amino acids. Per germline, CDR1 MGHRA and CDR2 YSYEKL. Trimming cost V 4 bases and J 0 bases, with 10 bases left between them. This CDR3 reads CASSPEEYSNQPQHF. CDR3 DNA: TGCGCCAGCAGCCCAGAAGAATATAGCAATCAGCCCCAGCATTTT.

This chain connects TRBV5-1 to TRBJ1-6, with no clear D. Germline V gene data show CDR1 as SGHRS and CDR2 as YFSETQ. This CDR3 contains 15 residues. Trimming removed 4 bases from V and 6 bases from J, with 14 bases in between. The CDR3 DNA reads TGCGCCAGCAGCGCATACGAGGGCTCTAATTCACCCCTCCACTTT. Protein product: CASSAYEGSNSPLHF.

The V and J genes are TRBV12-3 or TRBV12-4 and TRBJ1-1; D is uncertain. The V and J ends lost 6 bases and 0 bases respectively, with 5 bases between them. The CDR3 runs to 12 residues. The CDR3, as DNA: TGTGCCAGCAGCCAGATGAACACTGAAGCTTTCTTT. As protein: CASSQMNTEAFF.

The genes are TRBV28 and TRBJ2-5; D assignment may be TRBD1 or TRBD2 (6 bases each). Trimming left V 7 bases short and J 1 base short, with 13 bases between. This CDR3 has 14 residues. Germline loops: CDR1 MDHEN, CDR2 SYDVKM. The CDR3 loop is CASIRGESQETQYF. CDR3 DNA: TGTGCCAGCATTAGGGGGGAGAGCCAAGAGACCCAGTACTTC.

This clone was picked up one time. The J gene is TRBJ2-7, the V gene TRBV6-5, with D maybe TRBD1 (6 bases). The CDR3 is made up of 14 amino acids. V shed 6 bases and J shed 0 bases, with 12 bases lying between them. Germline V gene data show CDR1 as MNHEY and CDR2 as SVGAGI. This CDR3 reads CASRRDTTSYEQYF. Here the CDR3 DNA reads TGTGCCAGCAGAAGGGACACGACCTCCTACGAGCAGTACTTC.

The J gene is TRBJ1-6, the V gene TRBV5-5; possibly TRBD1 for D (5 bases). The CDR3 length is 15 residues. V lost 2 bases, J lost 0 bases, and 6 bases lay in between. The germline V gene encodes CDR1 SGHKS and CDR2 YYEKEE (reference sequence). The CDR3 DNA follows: TGTGCCAGCAGCTTCGGGGGCTCCTATAATTCACCCCTCCACTTT. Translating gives CASSFGGSYNSPLHF.

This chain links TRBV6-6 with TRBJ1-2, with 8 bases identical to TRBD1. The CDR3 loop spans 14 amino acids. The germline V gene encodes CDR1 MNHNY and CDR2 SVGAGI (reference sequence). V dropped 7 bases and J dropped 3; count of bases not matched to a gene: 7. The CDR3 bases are TGTGCCAGCAACCCAGGGGGCTGGTACTATGGCTACACCTTC. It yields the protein CASNPGGWYYGYTF.

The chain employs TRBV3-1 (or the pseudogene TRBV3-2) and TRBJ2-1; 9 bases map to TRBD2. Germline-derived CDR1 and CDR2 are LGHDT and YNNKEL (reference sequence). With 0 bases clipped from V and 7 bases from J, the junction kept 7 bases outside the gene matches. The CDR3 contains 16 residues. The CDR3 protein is CASSQEGTSWANEQFF. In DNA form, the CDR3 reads TGTGCCAGCAGCCAAGAGGGGACTAGCTGGGCGAATGAGCAGTTCTTC.

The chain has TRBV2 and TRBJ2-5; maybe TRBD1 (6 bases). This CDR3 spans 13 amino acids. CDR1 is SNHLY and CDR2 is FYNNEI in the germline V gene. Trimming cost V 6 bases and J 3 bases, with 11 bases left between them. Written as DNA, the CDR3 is TGTGCCAGCAGCGTAGACAGGAAAGAGACCCAGTACTTC. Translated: CASSVDRKETQYF.

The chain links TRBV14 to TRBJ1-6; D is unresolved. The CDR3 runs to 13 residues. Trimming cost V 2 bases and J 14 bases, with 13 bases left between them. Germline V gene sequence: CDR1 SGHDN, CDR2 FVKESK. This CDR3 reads CASSQSPRSTLHF. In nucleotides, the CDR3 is TGTGCCAGCAGCCAAAGCCCCCGAAGTACCCTCCACTTT.

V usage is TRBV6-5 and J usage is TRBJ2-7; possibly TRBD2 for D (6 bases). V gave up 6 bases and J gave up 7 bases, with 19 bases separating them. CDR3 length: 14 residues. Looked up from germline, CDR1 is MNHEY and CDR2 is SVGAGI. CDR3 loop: CASSLLAAPWEQYF. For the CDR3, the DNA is TGTGCCAGCAGCTTACTAGCAGCCCCTTGGGAGCAGTACTTC.

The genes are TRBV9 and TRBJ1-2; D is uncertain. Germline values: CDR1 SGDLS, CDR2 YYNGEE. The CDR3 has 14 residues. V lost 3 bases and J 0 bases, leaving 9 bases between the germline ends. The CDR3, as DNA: TGTGCCAGCAGCGAGGGCGGAGCTAACTATGGCTACACCTTC. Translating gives CASSEGGANYGYTF.

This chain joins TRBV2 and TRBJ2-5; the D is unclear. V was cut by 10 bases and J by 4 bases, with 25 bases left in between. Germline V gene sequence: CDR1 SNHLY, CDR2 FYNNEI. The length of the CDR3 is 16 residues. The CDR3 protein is CATSKNPAATGETQYF. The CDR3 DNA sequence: TGTGCCACCAGCAAAAACCCTGCGGCAACGGGAGAGACCCAGTACTTC.

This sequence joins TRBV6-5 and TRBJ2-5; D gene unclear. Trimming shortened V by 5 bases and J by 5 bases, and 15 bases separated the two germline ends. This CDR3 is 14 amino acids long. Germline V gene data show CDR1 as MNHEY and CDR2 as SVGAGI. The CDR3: CASSPIQTLETQYF. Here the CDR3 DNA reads TGTGCCAGCAGTCCTATCCAGACTTTGGAGACCCAGTACTTC.

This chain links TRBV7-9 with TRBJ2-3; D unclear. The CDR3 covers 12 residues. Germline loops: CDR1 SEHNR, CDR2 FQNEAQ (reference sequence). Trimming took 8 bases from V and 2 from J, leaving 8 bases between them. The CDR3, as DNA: TGTGCCAGCCTGGGATACACAGATACGCAGTATTTT. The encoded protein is CASLGYTDTQYF.

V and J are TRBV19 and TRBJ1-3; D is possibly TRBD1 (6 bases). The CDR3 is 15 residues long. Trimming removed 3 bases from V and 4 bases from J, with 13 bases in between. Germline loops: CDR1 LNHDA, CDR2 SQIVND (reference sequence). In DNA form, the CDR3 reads TGTGCCAGTAGTATTAAAACAGGGTCCGGAAACACCATATATTTT. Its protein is CASSIKTGSGNTIYF. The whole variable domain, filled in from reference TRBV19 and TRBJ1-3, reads DGGITQSPKYLFRKEGQNVTLSCEQNLNHDAMYWYRQDPGQGLRLIYYSQIVNDFQKGDIAEGYSVSREKKESFPLTVTSAQKNPTAFYLCASSIKTGSGNTIYFGEGSWLTVV.

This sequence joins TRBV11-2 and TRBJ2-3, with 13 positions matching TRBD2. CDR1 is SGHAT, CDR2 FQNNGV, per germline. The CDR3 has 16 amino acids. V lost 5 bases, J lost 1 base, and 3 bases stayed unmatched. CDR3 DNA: TGTGCCAGCAGCACCGGGACTAGCGGGGGCACAGATACGCAGTATTTT. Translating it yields CASSTGTSGGTDTQYF. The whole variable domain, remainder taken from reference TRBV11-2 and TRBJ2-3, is EAGVAQSPRYKIIEKRQSVAFWCNPISGHATLYWYQQILGQGPKLLIQFQNNGVVDDSQLPKDRFSAERLKGVDSTLKIQPAKLEDSAVYLCASSTGTSGGTDTQYFGPGTRLTVL.

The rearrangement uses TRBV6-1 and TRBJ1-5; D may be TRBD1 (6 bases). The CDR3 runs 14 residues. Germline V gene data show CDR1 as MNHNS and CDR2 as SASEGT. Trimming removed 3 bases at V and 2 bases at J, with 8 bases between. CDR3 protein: CASSEGAGNQPQHF. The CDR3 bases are TGTGCCAGCAGTGAGGGGGCGGGCAATCAGCCCCAGCATTTT.

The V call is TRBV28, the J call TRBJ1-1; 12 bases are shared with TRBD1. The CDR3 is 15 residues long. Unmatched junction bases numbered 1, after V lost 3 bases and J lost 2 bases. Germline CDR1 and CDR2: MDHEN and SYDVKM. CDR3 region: CASSFGTGGNTEAFF. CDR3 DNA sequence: TGTGCCAGCAGTTTCGGGACAGGGGGCAACACTGAAGCTTTCTTT. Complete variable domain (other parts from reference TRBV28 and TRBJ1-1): DVKVTQSSRYLVKRTGEKVFLECVQDMDHENMFWYRQDPGLGLRLIYFSYDVKMKEKGDIPEGYSVSREKKERFSLILESASTNQTSMYLCASSFGTGGNTEAFFGQGTRLTVV.

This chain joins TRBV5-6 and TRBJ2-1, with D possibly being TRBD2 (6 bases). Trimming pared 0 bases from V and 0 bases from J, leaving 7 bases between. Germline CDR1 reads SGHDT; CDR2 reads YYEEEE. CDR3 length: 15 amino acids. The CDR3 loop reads CASSLGGISYNEQFF. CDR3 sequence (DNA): TGTGCCAGCAGCTTGGGCGGGATCTCCTACAATGAGCAGTTCTTC.

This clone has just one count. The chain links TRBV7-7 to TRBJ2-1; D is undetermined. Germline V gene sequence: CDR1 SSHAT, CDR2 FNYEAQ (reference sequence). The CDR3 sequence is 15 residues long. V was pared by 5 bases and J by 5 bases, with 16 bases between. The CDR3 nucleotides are TGTGCCAGCAGCCTCCGCCCCGGGCTGAACAATGAGCAGTTCTTC. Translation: CASSLRPGLNNEQFF.